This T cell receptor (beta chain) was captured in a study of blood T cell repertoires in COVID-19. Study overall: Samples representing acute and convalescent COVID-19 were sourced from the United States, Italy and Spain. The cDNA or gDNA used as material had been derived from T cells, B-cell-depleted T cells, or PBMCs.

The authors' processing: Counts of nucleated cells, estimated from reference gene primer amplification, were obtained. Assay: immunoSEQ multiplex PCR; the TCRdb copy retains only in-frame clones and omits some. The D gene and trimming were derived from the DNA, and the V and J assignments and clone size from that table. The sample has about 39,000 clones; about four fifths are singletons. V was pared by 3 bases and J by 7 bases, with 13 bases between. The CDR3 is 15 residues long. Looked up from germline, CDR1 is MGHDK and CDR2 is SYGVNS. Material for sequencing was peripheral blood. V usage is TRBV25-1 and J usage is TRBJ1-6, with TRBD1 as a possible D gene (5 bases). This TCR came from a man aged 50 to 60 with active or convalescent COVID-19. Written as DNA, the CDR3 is TGTGCCAGCAGTGACAGGGCGATAGGGAATTCACCCCTCCACTTT. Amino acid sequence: CASSDRAIGNSPLHF.